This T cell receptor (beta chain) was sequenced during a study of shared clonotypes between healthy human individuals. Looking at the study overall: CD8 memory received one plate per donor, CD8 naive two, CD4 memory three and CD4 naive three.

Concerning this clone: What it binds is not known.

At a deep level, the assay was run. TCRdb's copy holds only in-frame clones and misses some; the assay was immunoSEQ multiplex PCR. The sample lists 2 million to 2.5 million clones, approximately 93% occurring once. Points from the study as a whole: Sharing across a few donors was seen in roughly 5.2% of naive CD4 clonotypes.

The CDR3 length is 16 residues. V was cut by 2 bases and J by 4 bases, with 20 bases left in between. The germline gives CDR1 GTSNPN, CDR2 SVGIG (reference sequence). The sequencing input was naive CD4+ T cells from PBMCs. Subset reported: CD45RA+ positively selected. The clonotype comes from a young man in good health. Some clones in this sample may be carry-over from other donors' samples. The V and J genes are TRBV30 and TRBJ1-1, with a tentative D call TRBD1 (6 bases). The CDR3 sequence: CAWSRGDRWIATEAFF. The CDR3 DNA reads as TGTGCCTGGAGTCGGGGCGACAGGTGGATTGCCACTGAAGCTTTCTTT.